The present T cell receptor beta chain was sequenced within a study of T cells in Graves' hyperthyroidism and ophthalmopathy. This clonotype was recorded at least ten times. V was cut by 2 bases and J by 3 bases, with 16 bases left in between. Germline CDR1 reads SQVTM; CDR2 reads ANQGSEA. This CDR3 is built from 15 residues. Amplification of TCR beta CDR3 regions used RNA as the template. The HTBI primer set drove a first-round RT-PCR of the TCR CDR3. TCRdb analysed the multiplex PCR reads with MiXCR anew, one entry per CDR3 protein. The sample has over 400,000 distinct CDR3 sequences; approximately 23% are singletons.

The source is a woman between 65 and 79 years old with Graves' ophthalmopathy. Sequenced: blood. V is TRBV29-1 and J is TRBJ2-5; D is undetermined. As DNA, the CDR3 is TGCAGCGTTGAATATTCGATTAGACGGAAAGAGACCCAGTACTTC. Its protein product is CSVEYSIRRKETQYF.